This TCR beta chain was found in a study of T cells after yellow fever vaccination. Study-wide findings and caveats: On re-exposure, the response was weaker but peaked faster, at day 5 versus 15.

Using its own MiXCR run on the 5' RACE reads, TCRdb lists one record per CDR3 protein. The repertoire consists of roughly 70,000 distinct CDR3 sequences, with approximately 8% occurring once and the leading ten covering around 38%. This clonotype came up a few times. What it binds is not known. V was cut by 0 bases and J by 2 bases, with 9 bases left in between. The CDR3 has 15 amino acids. In germline, CDR1 is LGHNA, CDR2 YSLEER. The sequencing used CD8+ T cells sorted from PBMCs, collected on the day of the yellow fever booster vaccination. This chain joins TRBV4-3 and TRBJ2-3; possibly TRBD2 for D (5 bases). The clonotype was recovered from a young man who received the YFV17D yellow fever vaccine. CDR3 coding DNA: TGCGCCAGCAGCCAAGATTTCGACTACACAGATACGCAGTATTTT. Amino acid sequence: CASSQDFDYTDTQYF.